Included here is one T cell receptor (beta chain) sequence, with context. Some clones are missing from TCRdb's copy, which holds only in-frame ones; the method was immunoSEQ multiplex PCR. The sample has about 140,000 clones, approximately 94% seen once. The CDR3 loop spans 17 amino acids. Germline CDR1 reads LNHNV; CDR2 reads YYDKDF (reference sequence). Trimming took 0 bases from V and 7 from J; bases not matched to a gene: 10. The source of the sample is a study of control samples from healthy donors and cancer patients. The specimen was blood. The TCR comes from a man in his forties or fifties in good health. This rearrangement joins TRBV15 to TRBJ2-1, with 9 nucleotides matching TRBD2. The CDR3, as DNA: TGTGCCACCAGCAGAGAAATGGGCGGGAGGGCCGGGAATGAGCAGTTCTTC. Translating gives CATSREMGGRAGNEQFF.